This T cell receptor beta chain is from a study of shared clonotypes between healthy human individuals. General observations from the study: Larger richness was generally estimated for naive than memory subsets. Clonotype sharing among donors likely depends on sequencing depth. Compared with clonotypes that all four donors shared, non-shared clonotypes had lower generation probabilities.

Naive CD8 isolation took CD45RO-negative cells positively selected for CCR7 and excluded terminally differentiated effector memory CD45RA+ cells. There were only Caucasian adults among the donors, and all lived in Nashville, Tennessee. This table comes from immunoSEQ multiplex PCR, and its TCRdb copy is limited to in-frame clones, with some not included. The data hold about 2,200,000 clones, with 85% to 95% observed a single time. Details on this clone: Its antigen is not known.

This CDR3 has 15 amino acids. The J segment lost 7 bases and the V segment lost 6 bases, leaving 13 bases of the junction unmatched. Germline loops: CDR1 MDHEN, CDR2 SYDVKM. Source material: naive CD8+ T cells from PBMCs. V is TRBV28 and J is TRBJ2-5; 8 bases agree with TRBD1. The TCR sequence derives from a man aged 18 to 30 in good health. Some clones in this sample may be carry-over from other donors' samples. The CDR3 bases are TGTGCCAGCAGAGAGACAGGGGCCCCGGCGGGGACCCAGTACTTC. Translated: CASRETGAPAGTQYF.